Following are 10 T cell receptor beta chains from one sample sequenced in a study of early stage breast cancer tumors. Generated by immunoSEQ multiplex PCR, the TCRdb table keeps only in-frame clones and is missing some. The table includes around 10,000 clones, about two thirds detected once. The sequencing input was normal breast tissue next to the tumor. The receptors shown here come from a person aged 55 to 75 with breast cancer.

The chain uses TRBV11-3 and TRBJ2-5, with unresolved D. From germline, CDR1 is SGHNT and CDR2 YENEEA. V was clipped by 0 bases and J by 4 bases, with 9 bases between them. The CDR3 extends over 14 amino acids. Here the CDR3 DNA reads TGTGCCAGCAGCTTAGAACATTTTGGAGAGACCCAGTACTTC. Translated, it gives CASSLEHFGETQYF.

This chain uses TRBV27 with TRBJ2-1; D gene ambiguous. The V end was cut by 6 bases, the J end by 7 bases, with 7 bases between. Germline V lookup: CDR1 MNHEY, CDR2 SMNVEV (reference sequence). The CDR3 runs 11 residues. In DNA, the CDR3 is TGTGCCAGCAGCGACTTTAATGAGCAGTTCTTC. It yields the protein CASSDFNEQFF.

This CDR3 reads CASSQDSLAGSYEQYF. In DNA form, the CDR3 reads TGTGCCAGCAGCCAAGATAGCCTAGCGGGATCCTACGAGCAGTACTTC. The chain has TRBV4-2 and TRBJ2-7, with 9 nucleotides matching TRBD2. The CDR3 length is 16 residues. V was clipped by 0 bases and J by 1 base; unmatched bases: 4. Per germline, CDR1 LGHNA and CDR2 YNFKEQ.

This clone was recorded only once. The chain uses TRBV7-2 and TRBJ2-1; D is ambiguous. Germline CDR1 SGHTA, CDR2 FQGNSA. The CDR3 has 14 amino acids. The germline V and J ends were trimmed by 5 bases and 5 bases, with 13 bases remaining between them. The CDR3 here is CASSDFDWNNEQFF. The CDR3 coding sequence is TGTGCCAGCAGCGATTTTGACTGGAACAATGAGCAGTTCTTC.

The gene calls are TRBV2 and TRBJ2-7; possibly TRBD2 for D (6 bases). CDR3 length: 12 amino acids. Trimming left V 6 bases short and J 6 bases short, with 12 bases between. The germline V gene has CDR1 SNHLY and CDR2 FYNNEI. The CDR3 sequence: CASREISGEQYF. The CDR3 nucleotides are TGTGCCAGCAGGGAGATTAGCGGCGAGCAGTACTTC.

V usage is TRBV11-2 and J usage is TRBJ2-7; 9 bases are shared with TRBD1. The CDR3 has 14 amino acids. Germline V gives CDR1 SGHAT, CDR2 FQNNGV. The V segment lost 5 bases and the J segment 7 bases; nucleotides outside the gene matches: 9. The DNA of the CDR3 is TGTGCCAGCAGCCCGCTAACAGGGGGCGGAGAGCAGTACTTC. Encoded protein: CASSPLTGGGEQYF.

This chain links TRBV6-5 with TRBJ2-7; TRBD2 is a possible D gene (5 bases). Deletions cut 2 bases from V and 1 base from J, with 6 bases between. This CDR3 is 13 amino acids long. Germline V gene sequence: CDR1 MNHEY, CDR2 SVGAGI. In DNA form, the CDR3 reads TGTGCCAGCAGTTACGGGGAGTCCTACGAGCAGTACTTC. Its protein is CASSYGESYEQYF.

The rearrangement links TRBV5-4 to TRBJ2-7; TRBD1 might be the D (6 bases). Trimming took off 4 bases at V and 6 bases at J, with 17 bases between the two ends. The CDR3 contains 14 residues. In germline, CDR1 is SGHNT, CDR2 YYREEE (reference sequence). The CDR3 coding sequence is TGTGCCAGCAGCCCCGGGACAACTTTTCCCGAGCAGTACTTC. It codes for CASSPGTTFPEQYF.

This clone was seen a few times. This chain joins TRBV29-1 and TRBJ2-5; 9 bases are a match to TRBD2. This CDR3 has 14 residues. J lost 2 bases, V lost 7 bases, and 8 bases had no gene match. The germline V gene encodes CDR1 SQVTM and CDR2 ANQGSEA. CDR3 nucleotides: TGCAGCGGATCCCTAGCGGGACCACAAGAGACCCAGTACTTC. Its protein product is CSGSLAGPQETQYF. The whole variable domain, remainder taken from reference TRBV29-1 and TRBJ2-5, is SAVISQKPSRDICQRGTSLTIQCQVDSQVTMMFWYRQQPGQSLTLIATANQGSEATYESGFVIDKFPISRPNLTFSTLTVSNMSPEDSSIYLCSGSLAGPQETQYFGPGTRLLVL.

The sample holds a few counts of this clone. This chain uses TRBV11-3 with TRBJ2-7; 8 bases map to TRBD2. V lost 8 bases, J lost 5 bases, and 5 bases stayed unmatched. The CDR3 sequence is 12 residues long. Germline V lookup: CDR1 SGHNT, CDR2 YENEEA. CDR3 nucleotides: TGTGCCAGCGCAACTAGCGGAGACGAGCAGTACTTC. The encoded protein is CASATSGDEQYF.